This entry is about one TCR beta chain. Its antigen is as yet unknown. The authors prepared the TCRbeta library with unique molecular identifiers. In TCRdb, the PCR reads were re-called with MiXCR into one record per CDR3 protein. Here the sample spans 900,000 or so distinct CDR3 sequences, roughly 15% being singletons. This record comes from a study of T-cell reconstitution after alpha-beta-depleted transplantation in children. Study-level points and caveats: Expanded graft clones, several hundred of them, were reportedly the source of alpha-beta T cells about two months after transplant.

This clonotype was sampled from a male patient younger than 18 who had a stem cell transplant for acute lymphoblastic leukemia, so the T cells may come from the graft donor. The sequencing used PBMCs, mostly from graft donor cells, collected 360 days after TCRalphabeta/CD19-depleted stem cell transplant.

The CDR3 loop is CASSVETGLSPHEQYF. CDR3 nucleotides: TGTGCCAGCAGCGTAGAGACAGGACTGTCTCCCCACGAGCAGTACTTC. This chain connects TRBV9 to TRBJ2-7; TRBD1 might be the D (6 bases). With 0 bases removed from V and 5 bases from J, the gap between germline ends came to 18 bases. Looked up from germline, CDR1 is SGDLS and CDR2 is YYNGEE. The CDR3 consists of 16 residues. The full variable domain, with the rest looked up from reference TRBV9 and TRBJ2-7, is DSGVTQTPKHLITATGQRVTLRCSPRSGDLSVYWYQQSLDQGLQFLIQYYNGEERAKGNILERFSAQQFPDLHSELNLSSLELGDSALYFCASSVETGLSPHEQYFGPGTRLTVT.